These T cell receptor beta chains were read from a single sample in a study of T cell repertoires in cytomegalovirus infection. TCRdb independently ran MiXCR on the reads; one entry per CDR3 protein. The table shows about 340,000 distinct CDR3 sequences, with roughly 29% occurring only once. These receptors are not linked to any known antigen. The specimen was cultured PBMCs, collected from culture after CMV antigen stimulation. The receptors here all came from a human donor in good health (CMV status not recorded). Some clones in this sample may be carry-over from other donors' samples. Each CDR3 is given with its conserved first and last residue. D genes are given only for firm matches. Some rows have no size entry. The others give once, few or many, or a class for an expanded clone.

>TRBV5-1|few|TRBJ2-7|NA
CASSLPASDEQYF
TGCGCCAGCAGCCTCCCTGCCTCCGACGAGCAGTACTTC
>TRBV5-1|NA|TRBJ2-4|TRBD1
CASSGTDKNIQYF
TGCGCCAGCAGCGGGACAGACAAAAACATTCAGTACTTC
>TRBV27|NA|TRBJ1-5|NA
CASSTGWSNQPQHF
TGTGCCAGCAGTACGGGTTGGAGCAATCAGCCCCAGCATTTT
>TRBV7-7|NA|TRBJ2-3|NA
CASSRAGASGDTQYF
TGTGCTAGCAGTCGGGCGGGGGCCAGTGGAGATACGCAGTATTTT
>TRBV19|few|TRBJ1-6|TRBD1
CASSIQTGAGSPLHF
TGTGCCAGTAGTATCCAGACAGGGGCAGGATCACCCCTCCACTTT
>TRBV6-1|NA|TRBJ1-1|NA
CASQKTSLEAFF
TGTGCCAGCCAGAAAACGAGCCTTGAAGCTTTCTTT
>TRBV12-3/TRBV12-4|NA|TRBJ2-2|NA
CASRTGDFTGELFF
TGTGCCAGCAGGACCGGGGATTTCACCGGGGAGCTGTTTTTT
>TRBV27|NA|TRBJ2-1|NA
CASSLEVPYNEQFF
TGTGCCAGCAGTTTAGAGGTCCCCTACAATGAGCAGTTCTTC
>TRBV10-3|few|TRBJ1-1|TRBD1
CAIAPGQGVSEAFF
TGTGCCATCGCACCGGGACAGGGGGTATCTGAAGCTTTCTTT
>TRBV30|NA|TRBJ2-7|NA
CAWSVRQVKGEQYF
TGTGCCTGGAGTGTACGGCAAGTAAAAGGCGAGCAGTACTTC
>TRBV7-2|NA|TRBJ2-5|NA
CASSQSQETQYF
TGTGCCAGCAGCCAATCCCAAGAGACCCAGTACTTC
>TRBV7-2|many|TRBJ1-5|TRBD1
CASSLEGTGGQPQHF
TGTGCCAGCAGCTTAGAAGGGACAGGGGGGCAGCCCCAGCATTTT
>TRBV24-1|few|TRBJ2-1|NA
CATSDWDGNEQFF
TGTGCCACCAGTGATTGGGACGGCAATGAGCAGTTCTTC
>TRBV27|NA|TRBJ2-1|NA
CASSPIALRSYNEQFF
TGTGCCAGCAGTCCTATAGCTTTGCGGTCCTACAATGAGCAGTTCTTC
>TRBV4-2|few|TRBJ2-2|TRBD2
CASSQVGTSGGDNTGELFF
TGTGCCAGCAGCCAAGTCGGGACTAGCGGGGGAGATAACACCGGGGAGCTGTTTTTT
>TRBV6-2/TRBV6-3|NA|TRBJ1-1|TRBD1
CASILTGSTEAFF
TGTGCCAGCATTCTGACAGGGAGCACTGAAGCTTTCTTT
>TRBV7-2|NA|TRBJ2-3|TRBD2
CASSLSIAGGLRDTQYF
TGTGCCAGCAGCTTAAGTATAGCGGGGGGGTTGAGAGATACGCAGTATTTT
>TRBV30|once|TRBJ1-2|NA
CAWSGRYSQGGYTF
TGTGCCTGGAGTGGTCGGTACTCTCAAGGGGGCTACACCTTC
>TRBV6-1|NA|TRBJ1-5|NA
CASSEQGGVGNQPQHF
TGTGCCAGCAGTGAGCAAGGAGGAGTGGGCAATCAGCCCCAGCATTTT
>TRBV7-8|many|TRBJ1-5|NA
CASSLGRDQPQHF
TGTGCCAGCAGCCTCGGGAGGGATCAGCCCCAGCATTTT
>TRBV18|few|TRBJ2-5|TRBD1
CASSPAGTVQETQYF
TGTGCCAGCTCACCCGCCGGGACAGTACAAGAGACCCAGTACTTC
>TRBV5-6|NA|TRBJ2-1|NA
CASSLVTTSYNEQFF
TGTGCCAGCAGCTTGGTGACGACGAGCTACAATGAGCAGTTCTTC
>TRBV18|NA|TRBJ2-1|TRBD1
CASSPRDRGNNEQFF
TGTGCCAGCTCACCCCGGGACAGGGGTAACAATGAGCAGTTCTTC
>TRBV5-1|few|TRBJ1-2|NA
CASSWDPDYGYTF
TGCGCCAGCAGCTGGGACCCCGACTATGGCTACACCTTC
>TRBV7-3|NA|TRBJ2-1|NA
CASSLGQGNYNEQFF
TGTGCCAGCAGCTTGGGGCAGGGGAACTACAATGAGCAGTTCTTC
>TRBV9|NA|TRBJ2-5|TRBD1
CASSVGPAGTVQETQYF
TGTGCCAGCAGCGTCGGCCCGGCAGGGACAGTACAAGAGACCCAGTACTTC
>TRBV27|few|TRBJ2-3|TRBD2
CASGLARTDTQYF
TGTGCCAGTGGACTAGCGAGGACAGATACGCAGTATTTT
>TRBV9|NA|TRBJ1-1|NA
CASSVEGGFSTEAFF
TGTGCCAGCAGCGTAGAAGGCGGATTTTCCACTGAAGCTTTCTTT
>TRBV29-1|NA|TRBJ2-1|TRBD1
CSCRQGRNEQFF
TGCAGCTGCAGACAGGGGCGAAATGAGCAGTTCTTC
>TRBV6-4|NA|TRBJ1-1|NA
CASSRAAGTEAFF
TGTGCCAGCAGTAGAGCAGCAGGCACTGAAGCTTTCTTT
>TRBV7-6|many|TRBJ1-1|NA
CASSADRQNMNTEAFF
TGTGCCAGCAGCGCGGACAGACAAAATATGAACACTGAAGCTTTCTTT
>TRBV6-6|NA|TRBJ2-1|TRBD2
CASSLPPGTSRGRYNEQFF
TGTGCCAGCAGTCTACCCCCCGGGACTAGTAGGGGTCGATACAATGAGCAGTTCTTC
>TRBV20-1|NA|TRBJ2-3|TRBD2
CSAGLPSGGADTQYF
TGCAGTGCTGGACTACCTAGCGGGGGGGCAGATACGCAGTATTTT
>TRBV6-5|NA|TRBJ1-5|NA
CASSFLSSGQPQHF
TGTGCCAGCAGTTTCTTATCGTCCGGGCAGCCCCAGCATTTT
>TRBV5-1|NA|TRBJ2-7|NA
CATGRGSGTDEQYF
TGCGCCACCGGCCGGGGGTCAGGGACGGACGAGCAGTACTTC
>TRBV27|once|TRBJ1-6|NA
CASSSWANSYNSPLHF
TGTGCCAGCAGTTCCTGGGCGAACTCCTATAATTCACCCCTCCACTTT
>TRBV4-2|NA|TRBJ2-1|NA
CASSQDTAQNEQFF
TGTGCCAGCAGCCAAGATACAGCACAGAATGAGCAGTTCTTC
>TRBV29-1|NA|TRBJ2-7|TRBD2
CSVELAGMMYEQYF
TGCAGCGTTGAACTAGCGGGAATGATGTACGAGCAGTACTTC
>TRBV7-4|NA|TRBJ1-6|TRBD1
CASSLKTGRDSPLHF
TGTGCCAGCAGCCTCAAGACAGGGAGGGATTCACCCCTCCACTTT
>TRBV4-1|few|TRBJ1-6|TRBD1
CASSQAGQGAYNSPLHF
TGCGCCAGCAGCCAAGCTGGACAGGGGGCCTATAATTCACCCCTCCACTTT
>TRBV7-8|NA|TRBJ1-3|NA
CASSLREGSGNTIYF
TGTGCCAGCAGCTTAAGGGAAGGCTCTGGAAACACCATATATTTT
>TRBV7-4|few|TRBJ2-1|NA
CASSLVVRFFPNEQFF
TGTGCCAGCAGCTTAGTGGTCAGGTTCTTCCCCAATGAGCAGTTCTTC
>TRBV5-5|NA|TRBJ2-1|NA
CASSLMSLGPTNEQFF
TGTGCCAGCAGCTTGATGAGTCTCGGTCCGACAAATGAGCAGTTCTTC
>TRBV29-1|NA|TRBJ1-1|NA
CSLKGLIKEDTEAFF
TGCAGCCTCAAGGGCCTTATAAAGGAGGACACTGAAGCTTTCTTT
>TRBV7-2|many|TRBJ2-5|TRBD2
CASSAGTSGRGETQYF
TGTGCCAGCAGCGCCGGGACTAGCGGGAGGGGAGAGACCCAGTACTTC
>TRBV7-8|many|TRBJ1-2|TRBD1
CASSLVTGGYSGYTF
TGTGCCAGCAGCCTAGTTACAGGGGGCTATAGTGGCTACACCTTC
>TRBV2|NA|TRBJ1-5|TRBD1
CASSAGGGSNQPQHF
TGTGCCAGCAGTGCGGGAGGGGGCTCGAATCAGCCCCAGCATTTT
>TRBV28|NA|TRBJ2-1|TRBD2
CASRSRGGSGEQFF
TGTGCCAGCAGATCACGGGGAGGGTCTGGCGAGCAGTTCTTC
>TRBV4-1|few|TRBJ2-7|NA
CASSQAGSVEQYF
TGCGCCAGCAGCCAAGCGGGATCTGTCGAGCAGTACTTC
>TRBV7-9|few|TRBJ2-3|NA
CAISSPVTSDTQYF
TGTGCCATCTCGTCCCCCGTGACGTCAGATACGCAGTATTTT
>TRBV12-3/TRBV12-4|few|TRBJ2-2|TRBD2
CASSSGLAANTGELFF
TGTGCCAGCAGTTCTGGACTAGCGGCTAACACCGGGGAGCTGTTTTTT
>TRBV6-6|NA|TRBJ1-2|NA
CASSRDTPNYGYTF
TGTGCCAGCAGCCGGGACACCCCTAACTATGGCTACACCTTC
>TRBV15|NA|TRBJ2-7|TRBD1
CATSRDQGALGEQYF
TGTGCCACCAGCAGAGATCAGGGGGCGCTTGGGGAGCAGTACTTC
>TRBV20-1|NA|TRBJ1-2|TRBD1
CSALGTGNSNYGYTF
TGCAGTGCATTAGGGACAGGGAATTCTAACTATGGCTACACCTTC
>TRBV11-2|NA|TRBJ2-1|NA
CASRFYNEQFF
TGTGCCAGCAGATTCTACAATGAGCAGTTCTTC
>TRBV18|many|TRBJ1-6|TRBD1
CASSQETGTGASPLHF
TGTGCCAGCTCCCAGGAGACAGGGACCGGCGCTTCACCCCTCCACTTT
>TRBV28|NA|TRBJ1-2|TRBD1
CASRLPGTAYGYTF
TGTGCCAGCAGACTCCCCGGGACAGCATATGGCTACACCTTC
>TRBV20-1|few|TRBJ1-1|NA
CSASVGNTEAFF
TGCAGTGCTAGTGTGGGGAACACTGAAGCTTTCTTT